The sequence of this T cell receptor beta chain was determined in a study of neurological immune-mediated disorders. Study-level information: Secondary progressive disease was present in 3, and relapsing-remitting disease in 31, of the approximately 35 multiple sclerosis patients.

CDR1 is MGHRA, CDR2 YSYEKL, per germline. CDR3 length: 15 residues. Trimming took 0 bases from V and 2 from J, leaving 11 bases between them. 5'RACE with 10-nucleotide random UMIs produced the cDNA. In TCRdb, the 5' RACE reads were re-called with MiXCR into one record per CDR3 protein. The sample has around 50,000 distinct CDR3 sequences, around 3.5% seen once. General study points: None of the CDR3 amino acid sequences found in expanded clones was shared across subjects. This suggests that the TCR-beta repertoires were private in all groups. Phylogenetically, 18 of 34 multiple sclerosis patients' repertoires fell into one related-CDR3 cluster, a possible signature.

This clonotype was observed at least ten times. Its matching antigen is unknown. The rearrangement links TRBV4-1 to TRBJ2-7, with D unresolved. This TCR came from a woman in her twenties or thirties with multiple sclerosis. Sequenced sample: PBMCs. The CDR3 region has the DNA TGCGCCAGCAGCCAAGAGAACAGATATCCCTACGAGCAGTACTTC. Amino acid sequence: CASSQENRYPYEQYF.